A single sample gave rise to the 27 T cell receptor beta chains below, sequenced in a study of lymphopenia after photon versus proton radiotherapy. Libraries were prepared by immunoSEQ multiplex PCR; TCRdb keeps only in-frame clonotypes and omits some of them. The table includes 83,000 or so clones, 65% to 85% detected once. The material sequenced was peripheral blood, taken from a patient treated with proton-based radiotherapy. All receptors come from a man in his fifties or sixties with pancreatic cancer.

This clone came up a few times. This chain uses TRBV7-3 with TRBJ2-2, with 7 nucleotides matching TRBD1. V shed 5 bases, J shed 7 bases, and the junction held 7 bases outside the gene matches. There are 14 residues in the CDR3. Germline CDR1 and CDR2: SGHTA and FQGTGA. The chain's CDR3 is CASSPWQGDGELFF. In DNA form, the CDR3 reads TGTGCCAGCAGCCCGTGGCAGGGGGACGGGGAGCTGTTTTTT. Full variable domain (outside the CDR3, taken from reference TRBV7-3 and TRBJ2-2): GAGVSQTPSNKVTEKGKYVELRCDPISGHTALYWYRQSLGQGPEFLIYFQGTGAADDSGLPNDRFFAVRPEGSVSTLKIQRTERGDSAVYLCASSPWQGDGELFFGEGSRLTVL.

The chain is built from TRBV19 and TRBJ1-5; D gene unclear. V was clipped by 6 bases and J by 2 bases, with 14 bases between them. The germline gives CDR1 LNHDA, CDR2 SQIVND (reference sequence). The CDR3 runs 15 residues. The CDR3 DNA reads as TGTGCCAGTAGCGGAGGCGGGCGAGGCAATCAGCCCCAGCATTTT. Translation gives CASSGGGRGNQPQHF.

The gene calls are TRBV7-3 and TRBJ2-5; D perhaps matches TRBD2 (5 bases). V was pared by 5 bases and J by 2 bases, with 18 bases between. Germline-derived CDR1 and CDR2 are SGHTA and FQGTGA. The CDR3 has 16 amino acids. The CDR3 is CASSPAGRRIQETQYF. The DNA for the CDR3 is TGTGCCAGCAGCCCGGCCGGGCGGAGGATTCAAGAGACCCAGTACTTC.

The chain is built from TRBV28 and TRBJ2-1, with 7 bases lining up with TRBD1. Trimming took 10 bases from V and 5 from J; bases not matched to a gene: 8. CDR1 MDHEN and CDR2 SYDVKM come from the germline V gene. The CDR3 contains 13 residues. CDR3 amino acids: CAISDRSNNEQFF. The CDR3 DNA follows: TGTGCCATTTCGGACAGGAGTAACAATGAGCAGTTCTTC.

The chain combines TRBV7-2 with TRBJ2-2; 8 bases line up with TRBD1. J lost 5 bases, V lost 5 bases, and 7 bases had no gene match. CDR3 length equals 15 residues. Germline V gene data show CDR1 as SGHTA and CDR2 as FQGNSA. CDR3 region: CASSPRQGKTGELFF. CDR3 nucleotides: TGTGCCAGCAGCCCCAGACAGGGGAAGACCGGGGAGCTGTTTTTT.

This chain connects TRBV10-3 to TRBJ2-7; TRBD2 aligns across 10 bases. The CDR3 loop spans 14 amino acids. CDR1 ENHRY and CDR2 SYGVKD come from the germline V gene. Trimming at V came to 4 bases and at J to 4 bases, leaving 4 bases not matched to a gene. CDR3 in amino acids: CAISAAGGTYEQYF. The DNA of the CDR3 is TGTGCCATCAGTGCAGCGGGAGGGACGTACGAGCAGTACTTC.

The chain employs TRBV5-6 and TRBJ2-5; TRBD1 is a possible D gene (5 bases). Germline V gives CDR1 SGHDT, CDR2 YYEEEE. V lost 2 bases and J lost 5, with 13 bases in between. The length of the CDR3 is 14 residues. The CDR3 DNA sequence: TGTGCCAGCAGCTTCGGTCAGGGCGTCGAGACCCAGTACTTC. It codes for CASSFGQGVETQYF.

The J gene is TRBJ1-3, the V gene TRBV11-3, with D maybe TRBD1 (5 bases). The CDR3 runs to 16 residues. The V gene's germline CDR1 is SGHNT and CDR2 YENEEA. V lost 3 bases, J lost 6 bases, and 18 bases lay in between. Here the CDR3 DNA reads TGTGCCAGCAGCTTGGGTCTCGGGGCTGGACAAAACACCATATATTTT. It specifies CASSLGLGAGQNTIYF.

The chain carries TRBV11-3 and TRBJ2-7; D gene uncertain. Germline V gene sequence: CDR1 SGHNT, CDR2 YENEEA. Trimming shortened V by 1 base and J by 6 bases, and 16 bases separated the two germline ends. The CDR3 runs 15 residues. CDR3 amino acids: CASSLASGPTLEQYF. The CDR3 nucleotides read TGTGCCAGCAGCTTAGCGTCCGGGCCTACCCTCGAGCAGTACTTC.

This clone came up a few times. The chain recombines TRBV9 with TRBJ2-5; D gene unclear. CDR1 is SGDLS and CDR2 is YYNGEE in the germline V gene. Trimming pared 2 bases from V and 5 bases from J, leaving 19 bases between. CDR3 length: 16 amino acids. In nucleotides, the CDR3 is TGTGCCAGCAGCGTGGGCAGCGACCCGTCCTGGGAGACCCAGTACTTC. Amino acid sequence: CASSVGSDPSWETQYF.

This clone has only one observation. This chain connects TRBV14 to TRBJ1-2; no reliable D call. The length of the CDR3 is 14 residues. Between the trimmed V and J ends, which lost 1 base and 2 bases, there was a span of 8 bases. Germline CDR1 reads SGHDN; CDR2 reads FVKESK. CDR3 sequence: CASSQAPANYGYTF. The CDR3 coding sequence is TGTGCCAGCAGCCAAGCCCCGGCGAACTATGGCTACACCTTC. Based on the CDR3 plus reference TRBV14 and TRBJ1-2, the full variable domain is EAGVTQFPSHSVIEKGQTVTLRCDPISGHDNLYWYRRVMGKEIKFLLHFVKESKQDESGMPNNRFLAERTGGTYSTLKVQPAELEDSGVYFCASSQAPANYGYTFGSGTRLTVV.

CDR3 region: CASSPLQGGIANGELFF. The CDR3, as DNA: TGTGCCAGCTCACCACTGCAAGGAGGAATTGCGAACGGGGAGCTGTTTTTT. The chain recombines TRBV18 with TRBJ2-2; the D gene is possibly TRBD2 (5 bases). V was shortened by 1 base and J by 7 bases, with 19 bases between the two germline ends. The CDR3 loop spans 17 amino acids. Germline loops: CDR1 KGHSH, CDR2 LQKENI.

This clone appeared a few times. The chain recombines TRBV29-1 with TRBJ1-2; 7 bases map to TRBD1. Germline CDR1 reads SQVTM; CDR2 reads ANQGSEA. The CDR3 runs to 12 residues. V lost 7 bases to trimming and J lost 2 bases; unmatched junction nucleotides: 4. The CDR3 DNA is TGCAGCGCTAGGGGACAGAACTATGGCTACACCTTC. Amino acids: CSARGQNYGYTF.

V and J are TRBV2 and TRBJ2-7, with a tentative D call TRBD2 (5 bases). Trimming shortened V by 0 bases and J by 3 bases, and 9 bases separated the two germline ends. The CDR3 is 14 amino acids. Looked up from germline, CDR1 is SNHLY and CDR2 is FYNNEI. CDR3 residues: CASSEADSFYEQYF. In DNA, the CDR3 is TGTGCCAGCAGTGAAGCGGACTCATTCTACGAGCAGTACTTC. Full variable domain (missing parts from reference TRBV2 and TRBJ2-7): EPEVTQTPSHQVTQMGQEVILRCVPISNHLYFYWYRQILGQKVEFLVSFYNNEISEKSEIFDDQFSVERPDGSNFTLKIRSTKLEDSAMYFCASSEADSFYEQYFGPGTRLTVT.

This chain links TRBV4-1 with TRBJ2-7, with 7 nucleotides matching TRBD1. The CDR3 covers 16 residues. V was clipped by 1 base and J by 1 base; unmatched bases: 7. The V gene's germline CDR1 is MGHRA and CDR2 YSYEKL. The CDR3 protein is CASSQGQGTSSYEQYF. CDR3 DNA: TGCGCCAGCAGCCAAGGACAGGGCACCTCTTCCTACGAGCAGTACTTC.

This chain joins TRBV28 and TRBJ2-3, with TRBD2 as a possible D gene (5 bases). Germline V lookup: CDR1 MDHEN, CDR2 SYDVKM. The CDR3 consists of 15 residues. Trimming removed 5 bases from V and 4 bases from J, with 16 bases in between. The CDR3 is CASSPTDYAADTQYF. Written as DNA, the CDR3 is TGTGCCAGCAGTCCAACAGACTACGCGGCAGATACGCAGTATTTT.

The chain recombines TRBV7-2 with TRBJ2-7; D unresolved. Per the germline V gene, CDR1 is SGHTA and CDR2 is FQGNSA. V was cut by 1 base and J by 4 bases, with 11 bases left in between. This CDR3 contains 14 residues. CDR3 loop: CASSLVGRVYEQYF. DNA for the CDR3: TGTGCCAGCAGCTTAGTTGGTAGGGTTTACGAGCAGTACTTC.

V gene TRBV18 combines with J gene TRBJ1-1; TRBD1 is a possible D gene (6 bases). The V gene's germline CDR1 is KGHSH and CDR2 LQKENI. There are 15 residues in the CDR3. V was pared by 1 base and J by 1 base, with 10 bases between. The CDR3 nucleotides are TGTGCCAGCTCACCACTCGGACAGCAGAACACTGAAGCTTTCTTT. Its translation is CASSPLGQQNTEAFF.

The CDR3 nucleotides read TGTGCCAGCAGCTTGTCCGGGAATGACGAGCAGTACTTC. As protein: CASSLSGNDEQYF. This chain uses TRBV5-5 with TRBJ2-7; D perhaps matches TRBD2 (5 bases). V shed 1 base and J shed 5 bases, with 10 bases lying between them. CDR3 length equals 13 residues. Germline loops: CDR1 SGHKS, CDR2 YYEKEE (reference sequence).

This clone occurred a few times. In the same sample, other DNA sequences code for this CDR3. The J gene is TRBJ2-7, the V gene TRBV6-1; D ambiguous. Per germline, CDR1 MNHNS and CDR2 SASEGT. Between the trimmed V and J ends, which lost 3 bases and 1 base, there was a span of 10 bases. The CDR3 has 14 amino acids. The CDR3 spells CASSEEPRSYEQYF. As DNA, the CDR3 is TGTGCCAGCAGTGAGGAACCCCGATCCTACGAGCAGTACTTC.

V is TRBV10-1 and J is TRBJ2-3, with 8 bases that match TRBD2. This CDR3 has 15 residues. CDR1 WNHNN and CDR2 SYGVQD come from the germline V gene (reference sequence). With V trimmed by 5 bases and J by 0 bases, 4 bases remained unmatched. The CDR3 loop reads CASSFPSGSTDTQYF. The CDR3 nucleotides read TGCGCCAGCAGTTTCCCTAGCGGGAGCACAGATACGCAGTATTTT.

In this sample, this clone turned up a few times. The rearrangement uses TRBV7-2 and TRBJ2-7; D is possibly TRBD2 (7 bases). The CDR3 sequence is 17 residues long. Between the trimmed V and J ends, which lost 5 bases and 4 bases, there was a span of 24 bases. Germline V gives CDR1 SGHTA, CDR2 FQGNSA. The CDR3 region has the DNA TGTGCCAGCAGCCCCCGGGGGGTGGGGACAACTGGTTACGAGCAGTACTTC. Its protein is CASSPRGVGTTGYEQYF.

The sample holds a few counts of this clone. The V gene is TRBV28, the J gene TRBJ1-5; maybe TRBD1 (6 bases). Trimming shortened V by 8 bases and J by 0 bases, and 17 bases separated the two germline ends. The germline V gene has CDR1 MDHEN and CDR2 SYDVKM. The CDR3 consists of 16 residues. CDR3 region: CASRPGATHSNQPQHF. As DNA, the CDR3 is TGTGCCAGCCGCCCGGGGGCGACCCATAGCAATCAGCCCCAGCATTTT.

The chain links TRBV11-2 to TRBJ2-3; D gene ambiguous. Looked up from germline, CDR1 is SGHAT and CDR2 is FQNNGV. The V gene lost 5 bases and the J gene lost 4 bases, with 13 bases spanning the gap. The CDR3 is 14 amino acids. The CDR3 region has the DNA TGTGCCAGCAGCCGCTTGGTGAGAGCAGATACGCAGTATTTT. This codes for CASSRLVRADTQYF.

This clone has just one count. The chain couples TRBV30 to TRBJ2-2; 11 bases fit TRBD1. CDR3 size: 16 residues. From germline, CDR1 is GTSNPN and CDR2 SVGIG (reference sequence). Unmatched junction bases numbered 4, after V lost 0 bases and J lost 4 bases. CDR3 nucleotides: TGTGCCTGGAGTGTAACGGGACAGGGGGGCACCGGGGAGCTGTTTTTT. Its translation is CAWSVTGQGGTGELFF. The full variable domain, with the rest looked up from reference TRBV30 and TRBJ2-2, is SQTIHQWPATLVQPVGSPLSLECTVEGTSNPNLYWYRQAAGRGLQLLFYSVGIGQISSEVPQNLSASRPQDRQFILSSKKLLLSDSGFYLCAWSVTGQGGTGELFFGEGSRLTVL.

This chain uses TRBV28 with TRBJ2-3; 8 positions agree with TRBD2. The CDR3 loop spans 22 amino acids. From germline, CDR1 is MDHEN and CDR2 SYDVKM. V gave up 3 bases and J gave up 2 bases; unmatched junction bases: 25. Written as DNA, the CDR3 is TGTGCCAGCAGTTTTCTAGGTTTAGATCTACACACAGCGGGAGTAGACACAGATACGCAGTATTTT. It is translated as CASSFLGLDLHTAGVDTDTQYF.

DNA of the CDR3: TGTGCCAGCAGCTTATTTGGCAGGGGGGCCTACGAGCAGTACTTC. As protein: CASSLFGRGAYEQYF. The chain recombines TRBV11-1 with TRBJ2-7; the D gene is possibly TRBD1 (7 bases). This CDR3 has 15 residues. V was shortened by 2 bases and J by 2 bases, with 13 bases between the two germline ends. Germline V CDR1 and CDR2: SGHAT, FQDESV (reference sequence).